This T cell receptor beta chain was sequenced for a study of shared T cell receptors in the human thymus. The V and J ends lost 1 base and 5 bases respectively, with 7 bases between them. This CDR3 spans 13 amino acids. Germline CDR1 reads SGHNT; CDR2 reads YYREEE (reference sequence). Here immunoSEQ multiplex PCR was the method, and the copy in TCRdb shows in-frame clones only, minus some. The repertoire includes about 660,000 clones, about 87% of them detected once, and approximately 0.0097% sits in the top ten. The sample also formed part of further work on human thymus T cells. As that study records: Corrective heart surgery yielded resections, and these provided the thymus tissue. Blood and thymic repertoires both appeared biased in V and J gene usage.

The genes are TRBV5-4 and TRBJ1-5; no clear D. Sequencing input: thymocytes. The receptor was derived from a boy in the first two years of life with a congenital heart defect. The CDR3 reads CASSLNQDQPQHF. Here the CDR3 DNA reads TGTGCCAGCAGCTTGAACCAGGATCAGCCCCAGCATTTT.